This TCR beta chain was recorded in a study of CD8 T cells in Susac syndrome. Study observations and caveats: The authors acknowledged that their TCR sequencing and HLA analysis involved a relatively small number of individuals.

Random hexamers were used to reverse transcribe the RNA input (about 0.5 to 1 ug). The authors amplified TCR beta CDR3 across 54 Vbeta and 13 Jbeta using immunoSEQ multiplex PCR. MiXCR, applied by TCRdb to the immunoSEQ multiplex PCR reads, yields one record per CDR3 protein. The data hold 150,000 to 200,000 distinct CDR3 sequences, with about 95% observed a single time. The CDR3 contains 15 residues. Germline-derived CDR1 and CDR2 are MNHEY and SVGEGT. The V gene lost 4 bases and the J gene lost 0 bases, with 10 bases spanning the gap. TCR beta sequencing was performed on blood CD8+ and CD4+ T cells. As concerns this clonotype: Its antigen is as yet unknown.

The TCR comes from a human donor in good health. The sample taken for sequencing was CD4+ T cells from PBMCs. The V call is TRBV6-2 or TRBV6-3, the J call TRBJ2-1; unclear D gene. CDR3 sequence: CASSLDDSSYNEQFF. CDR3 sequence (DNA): TGTGCCAGCAGTTTAGACGATAGCTCCTACAATGAGCAGTTCTTC.